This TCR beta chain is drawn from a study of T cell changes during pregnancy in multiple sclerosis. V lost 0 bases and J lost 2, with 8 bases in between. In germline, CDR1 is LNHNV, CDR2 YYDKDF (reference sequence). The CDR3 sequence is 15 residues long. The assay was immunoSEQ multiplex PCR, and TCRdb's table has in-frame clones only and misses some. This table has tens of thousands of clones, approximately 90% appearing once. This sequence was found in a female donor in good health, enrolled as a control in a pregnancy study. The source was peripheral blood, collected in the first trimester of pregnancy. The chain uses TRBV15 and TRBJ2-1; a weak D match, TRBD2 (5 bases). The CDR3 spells CATSRDAGTYNEQFF. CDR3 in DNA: TGTGCCACCAGCAGAGATGCCGGGACCTACAATGAGCAGTTCTTC.